A selection of T cell receptor beta chains follows, all from one sample in a study of T-cell reconstitution after alpha-beta-depleted transplantation in children. TCRdb recomputed calls from the PCR reads with MiXCR, one row per CDR3 protein. The sample carries about 610,000 distinct CDR3 sequences, 10% to 13% recorded once. The sample was PBMCs from the stem cell graft donor, taken from the stem cell graft. The receptors were gathered from a human donor who donated a stem cell graft to a child with acute myeloid leukemia. The CDR3 runs from the conserved cysteine through the conserved F or W. The order of the fields is clone size, D gene, V gene, J gene, CDR3 DNA, CDR3 protein. D genes are given only for firm matches. The size of a clone is reported for some rows only, either as once, few or many, or as a class for expanded clones.

clone_size: few; d_call: TRBD2; v_call: TRBV15; j_call: TRBJ2-5; cdr3_nt: TGTGCCACCAGCAGAGATACAACTAGCGGGAGACGGACCCAGTACTTC; cdr3_aa: CATSRDTTSGRRTQYF
clone_size: few; d_call: -; v_call: TRBV5-1; j_call: TRBJ2-3; cdr3_nt: TGCGCCAGCAGCTTGGGACAAACAGATACGCAGTATTTT; cdr3_aa: CASSLGQTDTQYF
clone_size: -; d_call: -; v_call: TRBV18; j_call: TRBJ1-3; cdr3_nt: TGTGCCAGTCGGGACACTGGAAACACCATATATTTT; cdr3_aa: CASRDTGNTIYF
clone_size: many; d_call: TRBD1; v_call: TRBV27; j_call: TRBJ2-7; cdr3_nt: TGTGCCAGCAGTTCCTCGGGGACAGGGGGCCAAGAGCAGTACTTC; cdr3_aa: CASSSSGTGGQEQYF
clone_size: many; d_call: -; v_call: TRBV12-3/TRBV12-4; j_call: TRBJ2-7; cdr3_nt: TGTGCCAGCAGTTTAGGCCAGACGACAGGAGAGCAGTACTTC; cdr3_aa: CASSLGQTTGEQYF
clone_size: few; d_call: -; v_call: TRBV15; j_call: TRBJ2-5; cdr3_nt: TGTGCCACCAGCAGAGATCAGAGGACCCAGTACTTC; cdr3_aa: CATSRDQRTQYF
clone_size: many; d_call: -; v_call: TRBV14; j_call: TRBJ1-2; cdr3_nt: TGTGCCAGCAGCGACCGGGACACCAGAGGAACTAACTATGGCTACACCTTC; cdr3_aa: CASSDRDTRGTNYGYTF
clone_size: many; d_call: TRBD2; v_call: TRBV28; j_call: TRBJ2-5; cdr3_nt: TGTGCCAGCAGTGTATCGGGACTAGCTCAAGAGACCCAGTACTTC; cdr3_aa: CASSVSGLAQETQYF
clone_size: many; d_call: TRBD2; v_call: TRBV11-2; j_call: TRBJ2-1; cdr3_nt: TGTGCCAGCAGGCGAACCGGGACTAGCGACTACAATGAGCAGTTCTTC; cdr3_aa: CASRRTGTSDYNEQFF
clone_size: few; d_call: -; v_call: TRBV12-3/TRBV12-4; j_call: TRBJ1-1; cdr3_nt: TGTGCCAGCAGTTTATTGTATCGCGGGGACCCCGGAACTGAAGCTTTCTTT; cdr3_aa: CASSLLYRGDPGTEAFF
clone_size: many; d_call: -; v_call: TRBV6-2/TRBV6-3; j_call: TRBJ1-4; cdr3_nt: TGTGCCAGCAGTTACGAGGACGGGGAAAAACTGTTTTTT; cdr3_aa: CASSYEDGEKLFF
clone_size: few; d_call: -; v_call: TRBV9; j_call: TRBJ2-2; cdr3_nt: TGTGCCAGCAGCCCCACGGTCCTAGTTTACACCGGGGAGCTGTTTTTT; cdr3_aa: CASSPTVLVYTGELFF
clone_size: many; d_call: -; v_call: TRBV20-1; j_call: TRBJ2-1; cdr3_nt: TGCAGTGCTAGTCCCCAGCATCTCCAATCCTACAATGAGCAGTTCTTC; cdr3_aa: CSASPQHLQSYNEQFF
clone_size: many; d_call: TRBD2; v_call: TRBV20-1; j_call: TRBJ2-4; cdr3_nt: TGCAGTGCCAGCCAAGGAGCGGGAGGTAACATTCAGTACTTC; cdr3_aa: CSASQGAGGNIQYF
clone_size: -; d_call: TRBD2; v_call: TRBV20-1; j_call: TRBJ2-7; cdr3_nt: TGCTGTGCTAGCACGGGACTAGCGGAGACCCCTTACGAGCAGTACTTC; cdr3_aa: CCASTGLAETPYEQYF
clone_size: few; d_call: -; v_call: TRBV10-3; j_call: TRBJ2-1; cdr3_nt: TGTGCCATCTCGTCTGCGGAAGACAATGAGCAGTTCTTC; cdr3_aa: CAISSAEDNEQFF
clone_size: -; d_call: TRBD2; v_call: TRBV20-1; j_call: TRBJ2-5; cdr3_nt: TGCAGTGCCGATTGGACTAGCGGGAAGGATACCCAGTACTTC; cdr3_aa: CSADWTSGKDTQYF
clone_size: -; d_call: TRBD2; v_call: TRBV20-1; j_call: TRBJ2-7; cdr3_nt: TGCAGTGCTGCCGGGACTAGTTTTACCTACGAGCAGTACTTC; cdr3_aa: CSAAGTSFTYEQYF
clone_size: many; d_call: TRBD1; v_call: TRBV6-5; j_call: TRBJ1-6; cdr3_nt: TGTGCCAGCAGTTTCTCCGGGACAGGGGTTAATAATTCACCCCTCCACTTT; cdr3_aa: CASSFSGTGVNNSPLHF
clone_size: -; d_call: -; v_call: TRBV20-1; j_call: TRBJ1-4; cdr3_nt: TGCAGTGTTGCACAGAGTAGGAGGAATGAAAAACTGTTTTTT; cdr3_aa: CSVAQSRRNEKLFF
clone_size: many; d_call: TRBD2; v_call: TRBV27; j_call: TRBJ2-5; cdr3_nt: TGTGCCAGCAGCCTAGCGGGAAGGGGCTTGGAGACCCAGTACTTC; cdr3_aa: CASSLAGRGLETQYF
clone_size: many; d_call: -; v_call: TRBV2; j_call: TRBJ2-7; cdr3_nt: TGTGCCAGCCTTCAGGGTGTCCCCCCAGGGGAGCAGTACTTC; cdr3_aa: CASLQGVPPGEQYF